This T cell receptor (beta chain) was identified in a study of blood T cell repertoires in COVID-19. CDR1 SGHAT and CDR2 FQNNGV come from the germline V gene. The V and J ends lost 2 bases and 2 bases respectively, with 12 bases between them. The CDR3 covers 15 residues. Data came from immunoSEQ multiplex PCR; TCRdb stores just in-frame clones and leaves some out. Of around 250,000 clones in the sample, roughly 88% were seen once. The rearrangement uses TRBV11-2 and TRBJ1-1; D is perhaps TRBD1 (5 bases). The TCR originated in a middle-aged woman who had been exposed to COVID-19. Sequencing used PBMCs or T cells enriched from blood (not recorded which). The CDR3 sequence is CASSLRGGSNTEAFF. The CDR3 DNA sequence: TGTGCCAGCAGCTTACGTGGGGGGAGCAACACTGAAGCTTTCTTT. Using reference TRBV11-2 and TRBJ1-1 for the parts outside the CDR3, the full variable domain is EAGVAQSPRYKIIEKRQSVAFWCNPISGHATLYWYQQILGQGPKLLIQFQNNGVVDDSQLPKDRFSAERLKGVDSTLKIQPAKLEDSAVYLCASSLRGGSNTEAFFGQGTRLTVV.